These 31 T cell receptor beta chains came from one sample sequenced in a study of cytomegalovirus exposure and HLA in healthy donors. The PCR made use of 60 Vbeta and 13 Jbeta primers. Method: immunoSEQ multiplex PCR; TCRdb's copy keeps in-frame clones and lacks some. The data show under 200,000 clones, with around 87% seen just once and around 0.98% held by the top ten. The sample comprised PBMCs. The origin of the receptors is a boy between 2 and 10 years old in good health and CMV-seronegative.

The CDR3 spells CASRTQGADYGYTF. The CDR3 DNA reads TGTGCCAGCAGGACACAGGGCGCCGACTATGGCTACACCTTC. V is TRBV6-6 and J is TRBJ1-2; possible D gene TRBD1, 6 bases. V was pared by 6 bases and J by 3 bases, with 14 bases between. This CDR3 spans 14 amino acids. Looked up from germline, CDR1 is MNHNY and CDR2 is SVGAGI (reference sequence).

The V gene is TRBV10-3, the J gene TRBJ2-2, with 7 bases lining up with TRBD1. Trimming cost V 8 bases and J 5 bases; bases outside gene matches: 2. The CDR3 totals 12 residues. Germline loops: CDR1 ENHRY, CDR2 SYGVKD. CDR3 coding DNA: TGTGCCATCGGGACAGTAACCGGGGAGCTGTTTTTT. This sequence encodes CAIGTVTGELFF.

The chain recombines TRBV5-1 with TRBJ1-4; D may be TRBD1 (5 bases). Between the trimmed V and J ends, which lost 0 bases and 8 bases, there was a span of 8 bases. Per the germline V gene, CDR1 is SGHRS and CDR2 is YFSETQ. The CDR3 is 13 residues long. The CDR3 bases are TGCGCCAGCAGCTTGGAAGGGGTAGAAAAACTGTTTTTT. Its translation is CASSLEGVEKLFF.

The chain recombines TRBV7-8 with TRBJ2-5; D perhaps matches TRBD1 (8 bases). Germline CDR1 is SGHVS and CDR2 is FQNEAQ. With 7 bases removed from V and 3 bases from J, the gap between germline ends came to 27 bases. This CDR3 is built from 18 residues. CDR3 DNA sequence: TGTGCCAGCATTCCCTTAATCCCAAGCGGGACAGGTGAAGAGACCCAGTACTTC. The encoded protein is CASIPLIPSGTGEETQYF.

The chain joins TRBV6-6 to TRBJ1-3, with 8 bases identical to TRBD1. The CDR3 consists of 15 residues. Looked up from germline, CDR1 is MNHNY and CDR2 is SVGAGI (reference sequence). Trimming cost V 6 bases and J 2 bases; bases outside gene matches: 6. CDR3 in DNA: TGTGCCAGCAGCCACCAGGGGGCGGCTGGAAACACCATATATTTT. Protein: CASSHQGAAGNTIYF.

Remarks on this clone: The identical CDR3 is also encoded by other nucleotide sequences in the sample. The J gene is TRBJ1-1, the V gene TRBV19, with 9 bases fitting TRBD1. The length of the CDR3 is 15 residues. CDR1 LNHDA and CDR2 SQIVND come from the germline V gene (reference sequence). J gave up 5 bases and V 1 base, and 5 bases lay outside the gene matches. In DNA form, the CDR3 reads TGTGCCAGTAGTATAGTCGGGACAGGGAATACTGAAGCTTTCTTT. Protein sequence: CASSIVGTGNTEAFF.

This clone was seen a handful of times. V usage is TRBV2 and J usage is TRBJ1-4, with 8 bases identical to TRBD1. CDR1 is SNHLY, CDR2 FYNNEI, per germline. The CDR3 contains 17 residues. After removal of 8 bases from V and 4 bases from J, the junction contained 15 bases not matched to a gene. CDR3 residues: CASEGRATTGVNEKLFF. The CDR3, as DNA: TGTGCCAGCGAGGGTCGCGCCACGACAGGGGTTAATGAAAAACTGTTTTTT.

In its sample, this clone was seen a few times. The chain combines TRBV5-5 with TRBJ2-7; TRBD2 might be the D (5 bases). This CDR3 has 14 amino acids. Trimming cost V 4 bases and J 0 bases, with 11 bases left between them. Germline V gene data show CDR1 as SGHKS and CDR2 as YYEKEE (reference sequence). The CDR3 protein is CASSRTGNSYEQYF. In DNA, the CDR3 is TGTGCCAGCAGCCGAACCGGGAACTCCTACGAGCAGTACTTC. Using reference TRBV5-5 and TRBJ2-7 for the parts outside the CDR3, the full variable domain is DAGVTQSPTHLIKTRGQQVTLRCSPISGHKSVSWYQQVLGQGPQFIFQYYEKEERGRGNFPDRFSARQFPNYSSELNVNALLLGDSALYLCASSRTGNSYEQYFGPGTRLTVT.

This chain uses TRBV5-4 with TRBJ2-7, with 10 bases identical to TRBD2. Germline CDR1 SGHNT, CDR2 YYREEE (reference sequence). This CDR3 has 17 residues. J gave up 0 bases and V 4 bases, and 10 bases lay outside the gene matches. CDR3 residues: CASSAFSGGSNSYEQYF. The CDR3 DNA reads TGTGCCAGCAGCGCCTTTAGCGGGGGGTCTAACTCCTACGAGCAGTACTTC.

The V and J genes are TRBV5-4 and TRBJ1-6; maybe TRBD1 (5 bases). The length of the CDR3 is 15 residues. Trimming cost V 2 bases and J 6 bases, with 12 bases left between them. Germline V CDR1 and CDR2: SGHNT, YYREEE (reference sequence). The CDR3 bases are TGTGCCAGCAGCTTTGGGGGGACTGGTAATTCACCCCTCCACTTT. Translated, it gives CASSFGGTGNSPLHF.

This CDR3 reads CASSGGRSSYEQYF. The CDR3 coding sequence is TGCGCCAGCAGCGGCGGGAGAAGCTCCTACGAGCAGTACTTC. The chain has TRBV4-1 and TRBJ2-7; 7 bases are shared with TRBD2. The germline V gene has CDR1 MGHRA and CDR2 YSYEKL. The V gene end was trimmed by 5 bases and the J gene end by 0 bases; junction bases not matched to a gene: 4. The CDR3 sequence is 14 residues long.

CDR3 in amino acids: CASSLAGARYNEQFF. Written as DNA, the CDR3 is TGTGCCAGCAGCTTAGCGGGGGCGCGGTACAATGAGCAGTTCTTC. The chain employs TRBV7-2 and TRBJ2-1, with D possibly matching TRBD1 (6 bases). Germline V lookup: CDR1 SGHTA, CDR2 FQGNSA. CDR3 size: 15 residues. Trimming pared 0 bases from V and 4 bases from J, leaving 10 bases between.

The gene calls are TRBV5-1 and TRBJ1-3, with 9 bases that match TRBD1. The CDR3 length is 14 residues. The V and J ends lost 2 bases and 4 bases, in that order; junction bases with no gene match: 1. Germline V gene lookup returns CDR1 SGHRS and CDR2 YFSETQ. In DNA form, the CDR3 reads TGCGCCAGCAGCTTAGGGACAGGGGGAAACACCATATATTTT. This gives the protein CASSLGTGGNTIYF.

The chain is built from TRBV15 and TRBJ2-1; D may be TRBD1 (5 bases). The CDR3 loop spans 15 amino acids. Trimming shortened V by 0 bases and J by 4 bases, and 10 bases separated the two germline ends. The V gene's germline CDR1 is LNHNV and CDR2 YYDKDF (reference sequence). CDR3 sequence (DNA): TGTGCCACCAGCAGAGATAGGGGATTGTACAATGAGCAGTTCTTC. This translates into CATSRDRGLYNEQFF.

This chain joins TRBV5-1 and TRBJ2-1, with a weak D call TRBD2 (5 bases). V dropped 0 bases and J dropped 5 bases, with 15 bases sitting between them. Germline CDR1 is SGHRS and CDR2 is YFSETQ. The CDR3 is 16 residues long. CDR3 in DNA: TGCGCCAGCAGCTTGGACGTTGCGCTAGCAGACAATGAGCAGTTCTTC. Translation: CASSLDVALADNEQFF.

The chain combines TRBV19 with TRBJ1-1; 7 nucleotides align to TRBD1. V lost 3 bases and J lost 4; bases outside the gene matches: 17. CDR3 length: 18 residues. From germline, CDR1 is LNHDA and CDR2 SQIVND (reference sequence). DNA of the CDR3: TGTGCCAGTAGTATGAGAAAACAGGGGAGTACGAGTGGCACTGAAGCTTTCTTT. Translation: CASSMRKQGSTSGTEAFF.

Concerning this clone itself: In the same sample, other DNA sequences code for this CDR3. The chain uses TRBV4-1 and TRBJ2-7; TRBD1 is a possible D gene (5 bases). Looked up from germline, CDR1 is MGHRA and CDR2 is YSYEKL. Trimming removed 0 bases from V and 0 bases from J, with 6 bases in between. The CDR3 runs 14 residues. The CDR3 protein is CASSQEDSSYEQYF. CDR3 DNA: TGCGCCAGCAGCCAAGAAGACAGCTCCTACGAGCAGTACTTC.

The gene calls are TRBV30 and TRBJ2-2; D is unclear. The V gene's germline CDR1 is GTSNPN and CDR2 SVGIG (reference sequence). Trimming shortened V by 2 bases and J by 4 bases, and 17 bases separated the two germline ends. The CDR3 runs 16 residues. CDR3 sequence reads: CAWSISPQVFTGELFF. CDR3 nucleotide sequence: TGTGCCTGGAGTATCAGCCCCCAGGTTTTCACCGGGGAGCTGTTTTTT.

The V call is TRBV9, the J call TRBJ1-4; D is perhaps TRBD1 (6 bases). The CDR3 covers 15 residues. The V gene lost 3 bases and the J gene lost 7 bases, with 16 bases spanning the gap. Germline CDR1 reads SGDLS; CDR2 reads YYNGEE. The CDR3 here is CASSAREGVGEKLFF. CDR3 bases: TGTGCCAGCAGCGCGAGGGAGGGGGTCGGTGAAAAACTGTTTTTT.

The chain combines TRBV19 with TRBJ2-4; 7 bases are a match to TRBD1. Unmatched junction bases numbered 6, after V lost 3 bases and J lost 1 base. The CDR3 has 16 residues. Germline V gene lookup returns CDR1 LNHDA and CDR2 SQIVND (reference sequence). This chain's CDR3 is CASSIKGATAKNIQYF. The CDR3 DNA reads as TGTGCCAGTAGTATCAAGGGGGCGACGGCCAAAAACATTCAGTACTTC.

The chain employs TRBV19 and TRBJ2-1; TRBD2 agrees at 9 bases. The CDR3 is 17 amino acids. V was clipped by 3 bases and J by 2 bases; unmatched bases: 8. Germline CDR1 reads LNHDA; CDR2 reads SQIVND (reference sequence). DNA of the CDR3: TGTGCCAGTAGTATCTTCGGTAGCGGGAGTACCTACAATGAGCAGTTCTTC. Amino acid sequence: CASSIFGSGSTYNEQFF.

The DNA of the CDR3 is TGTGCCAGTCGTTACGGGACTCCGGTTGGAGAGGCTTTCTTT. Its protein is CASRYGTPVGEAFF. V gene TRBV19 combines with J gene TRBJ1-1; tentatively, D is TRBD1 (5 bases). CDR1 and CDR2 from the germline V gene are LNHDA and SQIVND (reference sequence). CDR3 length: 14 amino acids. The germline V and J ends were trimmed by 8 bases and 11 bases, with 24 bases remaining between them.

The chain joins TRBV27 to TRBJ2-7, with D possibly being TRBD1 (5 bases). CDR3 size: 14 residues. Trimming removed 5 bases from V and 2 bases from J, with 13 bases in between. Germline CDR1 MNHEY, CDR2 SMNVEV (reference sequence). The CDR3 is CASSLQDRTYEQYF. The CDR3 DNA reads TGTGCCAGCAGTCTTCAAGACAGAACCTACGAGCAGTACTTC.

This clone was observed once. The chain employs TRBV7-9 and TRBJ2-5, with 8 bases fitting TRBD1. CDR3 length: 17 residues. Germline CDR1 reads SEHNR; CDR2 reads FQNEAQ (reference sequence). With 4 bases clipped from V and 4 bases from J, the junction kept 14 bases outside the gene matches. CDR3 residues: CASSYSPGTGFIETQYF. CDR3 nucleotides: TGTGCCAGCAGCTACTCCCCCGGGACAGGATTTATAGAGACCCAGTACTTC.

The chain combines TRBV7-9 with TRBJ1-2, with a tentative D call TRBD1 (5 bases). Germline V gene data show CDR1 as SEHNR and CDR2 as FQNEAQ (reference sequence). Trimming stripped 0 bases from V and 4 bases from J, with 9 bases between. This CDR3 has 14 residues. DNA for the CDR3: TGTGCCAGCAGCTTAGCGACAGCTGCCTATGGCTACACCTTC. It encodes CASSLATAAYGYTF.

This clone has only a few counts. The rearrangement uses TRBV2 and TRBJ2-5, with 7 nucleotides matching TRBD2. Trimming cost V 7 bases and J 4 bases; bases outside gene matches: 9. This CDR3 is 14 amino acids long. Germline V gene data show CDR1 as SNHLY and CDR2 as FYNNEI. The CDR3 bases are TGTGCCAGCAAGTGGGGGATAGCGGGAGAGACCCAGTACTTC. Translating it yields CASKWGIAGETQYF. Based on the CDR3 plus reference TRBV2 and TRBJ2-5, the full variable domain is EPEVTQTPSHQVTQMGQEVILRCVPISNHLYFYWYRQILGQKVEFLVSFYNNEISEKSEIFDDQFSVERPDGSNFTLKIRSTKLEDSAMYFCASKWGIAGETQYFGPGTRLLVL.

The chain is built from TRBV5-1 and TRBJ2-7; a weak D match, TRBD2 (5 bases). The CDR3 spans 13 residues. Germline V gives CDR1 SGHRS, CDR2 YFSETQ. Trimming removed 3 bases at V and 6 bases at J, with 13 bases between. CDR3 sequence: CASSSGLVREQYF. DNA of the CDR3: TGCGCCAGCAGCTCCGGACTGGTACGCGAGCAGTACTTC.

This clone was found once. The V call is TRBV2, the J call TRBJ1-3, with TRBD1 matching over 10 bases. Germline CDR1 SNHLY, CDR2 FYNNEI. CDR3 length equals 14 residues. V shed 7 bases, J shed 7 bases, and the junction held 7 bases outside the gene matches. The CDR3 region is CASNDRDRGNTIYF. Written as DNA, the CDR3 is TGTGCCAGCAACGACCGGGACAGGGGTAACACCATATATTTT.

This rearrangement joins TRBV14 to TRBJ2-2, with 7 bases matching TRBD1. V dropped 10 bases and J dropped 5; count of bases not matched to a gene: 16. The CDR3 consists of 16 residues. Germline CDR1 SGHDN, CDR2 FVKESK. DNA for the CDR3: TGTGCCACCCTTCATTATGACAGGGTAGGGACCGGGGAGCTGTTTTTT. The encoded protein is CATLHYDRVGTGELFF.

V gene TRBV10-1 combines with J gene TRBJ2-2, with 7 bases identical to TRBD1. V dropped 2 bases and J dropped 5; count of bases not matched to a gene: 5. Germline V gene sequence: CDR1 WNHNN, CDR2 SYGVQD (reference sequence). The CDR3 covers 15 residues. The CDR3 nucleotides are TGCGCCAGCAGTGAGATGGACAGGTTTACCGGGGAGCTGTTTTTT. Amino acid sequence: CASSEMDRFTGELFF.

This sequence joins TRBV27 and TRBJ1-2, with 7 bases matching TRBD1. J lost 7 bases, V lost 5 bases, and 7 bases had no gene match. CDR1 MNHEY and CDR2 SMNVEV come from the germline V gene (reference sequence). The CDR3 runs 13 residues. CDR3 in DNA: TGTGCCAGCAGTAAATCAGGGGGAACTGGCTACACCTTC. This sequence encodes CASSKSGGTGYTF.